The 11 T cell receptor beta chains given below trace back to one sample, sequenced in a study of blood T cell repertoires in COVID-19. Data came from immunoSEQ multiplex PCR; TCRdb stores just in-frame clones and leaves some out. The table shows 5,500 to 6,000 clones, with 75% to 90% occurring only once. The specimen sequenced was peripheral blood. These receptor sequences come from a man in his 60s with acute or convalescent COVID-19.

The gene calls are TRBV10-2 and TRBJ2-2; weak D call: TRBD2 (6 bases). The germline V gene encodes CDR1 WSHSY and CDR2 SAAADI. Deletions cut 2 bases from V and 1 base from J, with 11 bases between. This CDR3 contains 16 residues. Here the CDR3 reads CASSEAGRLNTGELFF. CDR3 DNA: TGCGCCAGCAGTGAGGCGGGACGGTTGAACACCGGGGAGCTGTTTTTT.

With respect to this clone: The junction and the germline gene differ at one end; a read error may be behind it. Here the CDR3 reads CATSTLGQGPTDTQYF. The DNA for the CDR3 is TGTGCCACCAGTACCTTGGGACAGGGGCCCACAGATACGCAGTATTTT. The rearrangement joins TRBV10-3 to TRBJ2-3; 10 bases fit TRBD1. CDR1 and CDR2 from the germline V gene are ENHRY and SYGVKD. The CDR3 length is 16 residues.

CDR3 residues: CASSFPGQGSYEQYF. In DNA, the CDR3 is TGCGCCAGCAGCTTTCCGGGACAGGGGTCCTACGAGCAGTACTTC. This rearrangement joins TRBV5-1 to TRBJ2-7; 10 bases map to TRBD1. This CDR3 has 15 amino acids. The germline CDR1 and CDR2 sequences are SGHRS and YFSETQ. Trimming cost V 2 bases and J 1 base; bases outside gene matches: 3.

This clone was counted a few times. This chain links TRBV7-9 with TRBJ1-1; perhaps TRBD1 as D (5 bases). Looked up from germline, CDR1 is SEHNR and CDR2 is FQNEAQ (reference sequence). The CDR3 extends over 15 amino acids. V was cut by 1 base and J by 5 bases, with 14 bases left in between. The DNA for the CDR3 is TGTGCCAGCAGCTTAGTCGTGCCACGGGGGACTGAAGCTTTCTTT. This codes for CASSLVVPRGTEAFF. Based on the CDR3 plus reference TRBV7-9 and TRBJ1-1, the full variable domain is DTGVSQNPRHKITKRGQNVTFRCDPISEHNRLYWYRQTLGQGPEFLTYFQNEAQLEKSRLLSDRFSAERPKGSFSTLEIQRTEQGDSAMYLCASSLVVPRGTEAFFGQGTRLTVV.

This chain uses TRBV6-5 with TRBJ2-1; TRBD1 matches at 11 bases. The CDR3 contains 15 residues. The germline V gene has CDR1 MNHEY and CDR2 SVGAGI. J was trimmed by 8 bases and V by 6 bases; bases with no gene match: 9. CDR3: CASRMPGQGVHEQFF. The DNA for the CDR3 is TGTGCCAGCAGAATGCCGGGACAGGGGGTTCATGAGCAGTTCTTC.

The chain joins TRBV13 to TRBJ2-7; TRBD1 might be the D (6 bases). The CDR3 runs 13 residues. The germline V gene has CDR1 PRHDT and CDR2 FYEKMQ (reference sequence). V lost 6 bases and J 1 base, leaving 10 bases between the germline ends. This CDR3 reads CASRGHPSYEQYF. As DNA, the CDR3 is TGTGCCAGCAGGGGACATCCTTCCTACGAGCAGTACTTC.

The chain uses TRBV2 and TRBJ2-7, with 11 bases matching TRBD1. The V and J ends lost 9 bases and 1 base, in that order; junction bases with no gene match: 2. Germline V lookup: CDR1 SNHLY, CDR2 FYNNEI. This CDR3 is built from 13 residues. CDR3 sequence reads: CASGDRGSYEQYF. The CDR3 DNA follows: TGTGCCAGTGGGGACAGGGGGTCCTACGAGCAGTACTTC.

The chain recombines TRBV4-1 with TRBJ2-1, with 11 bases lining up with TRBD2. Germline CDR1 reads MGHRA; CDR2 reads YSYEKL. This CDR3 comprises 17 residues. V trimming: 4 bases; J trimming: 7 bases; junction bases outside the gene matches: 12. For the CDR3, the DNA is TGCGCCAGCAGCCGAGGGCATAGCGGGGGGGCCTTTAATGAGCAGTTCTTC. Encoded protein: CASSRGHSGGAFNEQFF.

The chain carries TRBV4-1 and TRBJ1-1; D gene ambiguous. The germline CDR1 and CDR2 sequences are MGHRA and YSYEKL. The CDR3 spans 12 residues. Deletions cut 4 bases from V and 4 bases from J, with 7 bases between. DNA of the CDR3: TGCGCCAGCAGCCCCCTAGGCACTGAAGCTTTCTTT. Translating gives CASSPLGTEAFF.

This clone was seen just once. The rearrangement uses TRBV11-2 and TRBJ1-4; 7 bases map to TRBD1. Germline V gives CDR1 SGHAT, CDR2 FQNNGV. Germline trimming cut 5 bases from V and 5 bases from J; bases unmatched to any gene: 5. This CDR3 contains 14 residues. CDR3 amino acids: CASSPGQRNEKLFF. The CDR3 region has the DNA TGTGCCAGCAGCCCGGGACAGAGAAATGAAAAACTGTTTTTT. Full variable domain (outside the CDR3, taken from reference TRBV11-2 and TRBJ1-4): EAGVAQSPRYKIIEKRQSVAFWCNPISGHATLYWYQQILGQGPKLLIQFQNNGVVDDSQLPKDRFSAERLKGVDSTLKIQPAKLEDSAVYLCASSPGQRNEKLFFGSGTQLSVL.

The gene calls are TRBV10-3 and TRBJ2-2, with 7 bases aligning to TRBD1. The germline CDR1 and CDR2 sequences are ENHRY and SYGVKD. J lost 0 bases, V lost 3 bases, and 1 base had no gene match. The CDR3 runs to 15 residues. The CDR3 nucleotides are TGTGCCATCAGTGACGGGACAGCGAACACCGGGGAGCTGTTTTTT. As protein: CAISDGTANTGELFF.